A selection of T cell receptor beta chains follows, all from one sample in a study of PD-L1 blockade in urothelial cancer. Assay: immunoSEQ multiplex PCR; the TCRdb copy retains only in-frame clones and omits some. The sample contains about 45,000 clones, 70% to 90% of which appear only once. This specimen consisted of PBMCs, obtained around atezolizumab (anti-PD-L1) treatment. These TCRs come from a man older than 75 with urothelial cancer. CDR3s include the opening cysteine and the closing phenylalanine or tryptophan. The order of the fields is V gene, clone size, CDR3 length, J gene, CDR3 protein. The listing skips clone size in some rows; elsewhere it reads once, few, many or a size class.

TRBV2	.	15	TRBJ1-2	CASSQYRGTNYGYTF
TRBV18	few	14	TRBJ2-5	CASSPTLAAETQYF
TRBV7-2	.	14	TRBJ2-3	CASSFGPVVDTQYF
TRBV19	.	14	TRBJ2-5	CASTRTGVREAQYF
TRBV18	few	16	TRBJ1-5	CASSSSSGDSNQPQHF
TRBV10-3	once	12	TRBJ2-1	CAISGEINEQFF
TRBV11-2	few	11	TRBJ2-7	CASSLSAEQYF
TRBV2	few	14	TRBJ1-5	CASSEQISNQPQHF
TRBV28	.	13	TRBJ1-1	CASSSGLLTEAFF
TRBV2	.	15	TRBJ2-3	CASSEGQGAGDTQYF
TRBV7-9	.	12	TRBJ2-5	CASSFNQETQYF
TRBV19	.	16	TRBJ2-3	CASSTIAGGGTDTQYF
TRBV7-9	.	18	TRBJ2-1	CASSLTTGQRNVDNEQFF
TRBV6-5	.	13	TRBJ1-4	CASSYYQGEKLFF
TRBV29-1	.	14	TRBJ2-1	CSVARDSTNNEQFF
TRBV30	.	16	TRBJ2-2	CAWSVPSGRRTGELFF
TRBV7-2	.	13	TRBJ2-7	CASSSYSTYEQYF
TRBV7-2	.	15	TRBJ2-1	CASSPSRGVYNEQFF
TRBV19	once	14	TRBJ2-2	CASQREKGPGELFF
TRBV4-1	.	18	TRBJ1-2	CASSQSPSGQGANYGYTF
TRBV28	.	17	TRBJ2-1	CASRGRLAGGTGNEQFF
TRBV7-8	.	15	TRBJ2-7	CASSLVGGSTYEQYF
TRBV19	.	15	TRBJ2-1	CASADYQRGHNEQFF
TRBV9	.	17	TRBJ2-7	CASSVGLTSGRAHEQYF
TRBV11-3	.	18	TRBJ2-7	CASVDRLAGVPSSYEQYF
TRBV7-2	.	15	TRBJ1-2	CASSLDQGARVGYTF
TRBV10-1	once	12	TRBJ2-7	CASGTSRYEQYF
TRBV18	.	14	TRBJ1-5	CASSPSGGPQPQHF
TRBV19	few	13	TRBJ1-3	CASRTGSGNTIYF
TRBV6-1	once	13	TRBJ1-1	CASSRVGGTEAFF
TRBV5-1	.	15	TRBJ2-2	CASSLEGYETGELFF
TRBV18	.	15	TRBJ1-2	CASSSSVLTNYGYTF
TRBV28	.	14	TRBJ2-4	CASSLGTGLNIQYF
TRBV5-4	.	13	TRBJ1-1	CASTGVYNTEAFF
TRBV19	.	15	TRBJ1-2	CASSYDGQKIYGYTF
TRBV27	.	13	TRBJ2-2	CASRGGRFGELFF
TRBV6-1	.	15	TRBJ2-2	CASSEALGAIGELFF
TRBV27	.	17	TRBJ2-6	CASSRQGSGTGANVLTF
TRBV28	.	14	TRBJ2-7	CASRQRRSSYEQYF
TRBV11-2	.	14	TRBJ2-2	CASSLGLNTGELFF
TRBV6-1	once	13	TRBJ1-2	CASSPTGVGGYTF
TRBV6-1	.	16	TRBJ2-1	CASSEELGLPYNEQFF
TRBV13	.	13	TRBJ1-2	CASSHQGSYGYTF
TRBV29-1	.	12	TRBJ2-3	CSVEVLSGTQYF
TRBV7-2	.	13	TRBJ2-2	CASSLDESGGMFF
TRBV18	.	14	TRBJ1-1	CASSPPQGPGEAFF
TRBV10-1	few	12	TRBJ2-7	CASSNRAYEQYF
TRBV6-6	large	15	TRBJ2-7	CASISGGGVAYEQYF
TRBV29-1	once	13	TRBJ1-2	CSVSSRVNYGYTF
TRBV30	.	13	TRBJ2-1	CAWSGVPGNEQFF
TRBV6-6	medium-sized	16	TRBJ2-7	CASSVTSRYPSYEQYF
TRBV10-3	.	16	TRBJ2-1	CAISGAREGQYNEQFF
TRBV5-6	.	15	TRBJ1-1	CASSLEDRVNTEAFF
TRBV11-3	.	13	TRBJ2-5	CASRSRTEETQYF